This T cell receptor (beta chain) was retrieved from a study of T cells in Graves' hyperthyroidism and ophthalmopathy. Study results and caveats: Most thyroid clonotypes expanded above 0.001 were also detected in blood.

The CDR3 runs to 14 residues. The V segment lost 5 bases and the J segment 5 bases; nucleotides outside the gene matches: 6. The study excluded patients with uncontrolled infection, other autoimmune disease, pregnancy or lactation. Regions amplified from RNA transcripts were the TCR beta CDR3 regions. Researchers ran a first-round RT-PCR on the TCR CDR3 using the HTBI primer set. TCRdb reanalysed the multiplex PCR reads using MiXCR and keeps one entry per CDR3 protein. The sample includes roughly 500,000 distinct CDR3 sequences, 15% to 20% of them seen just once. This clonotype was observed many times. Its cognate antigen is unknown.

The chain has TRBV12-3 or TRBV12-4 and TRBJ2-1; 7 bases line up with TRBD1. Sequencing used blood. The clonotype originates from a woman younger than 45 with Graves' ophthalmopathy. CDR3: CASSDGTANNEQFF. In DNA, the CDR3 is TGTGCCAGCAGTGACGGGACAGCAAACAATGAGCAGTTCTTC.